The 23 T cell receptor beta chains below come from one sample, sequenced in a study of blood T cell repertoires in COVID-19. Using immunoSEQ multiplex PCR, the repertoire was profiled, and TCRdb retains in-frame clones only, with some absent. The repertoire consists of 300,000 to 350,000 clones, with roughly nine tenths occurring once and the leading ten covering about 2.5%. The sequencing sample was made of peripheral blood. All receptors come from a man aged 18 to 35 with active or convalescent COVID-19.

This clone was recorded once. This sequence joins TRBV28 and TRBJ1-1, with 8 bases lining up with TRBD1. The CDR3 spans 14 residues. J gave up 5 bases and V 4 bases, and 6 bases lay outside the gene matches. The V gene's germline CDR1 is MDHEN and CDR2 SYDVKM. The CDR3 nucleotides read TGTGCCAGCAGTTCAACAGGGGGGAGGACTGAAGCTTTCTTT. It is translated as CASSSTGGRTEAFF. Full variable domain (outside the CDR3, taken from reference TRBV28 and TRBJ1-1): DVKVTQSSRYLVKRTGEKVFLECVQDMDHENMFWYRQDPGLGLRLIYFSYDVKMKEKGDIPEGYSVSREKKERFSLILESASTNQTSMYLCASSSTGGRTEAFFGQGTRLTVV.

The chain links TRBV6-1 to TRBJ2-1; 7 bases are shared with TRBD1. This CDR3 contains 14 residues. J was trimmed by 8 bases and V by 2 bases; bases with no gene match: 6. Germline V gene sequence: CDR1 MNHNS, CDR2 SASEGT. The CDR3 loop reads CASSEQVQGDEQFF. CDR3 bases: TGTGCCAGCAGTGAACAGGTTCAGGGGGATGAGCAGTTCTTC.

This chain's CDR3 is CASSAGAGGNQPQHF. Written as DNA, the CDR3 is TGTGCCAGCAGCGCTGGTGCGGGTGGAAATCAGCCCCAGCATTTT. The V call is TRBV3-1 (or the pseudogene TRBV3-2), the J call TRBJ1-5; D ambiguous. CDR1 and CDR2 from the germline V gene are LGHDT and YNNKEL (reference sequence). V lost 5 bases, J lost 4 bases, and 15 bases lay in between. This CDR3 has 15 amino acids.

V and J are TRBV18 and TRBJ2-3; 8 positions match TRBD2. The germline V gene encodes CDR1 KGHSH and CDR2 LQKENI. This CDR3 contains 16 residues. V shed 3 bases, J shed 4 bases, and the junction held 9 bases outside the gene matches. CDR3 sequence (DNA): TGTGCCAGCTCACCTCCGGTAGGCGGGGGGCCAGATACGCAGTATTTT. It is translated as CASSPPVGGGPDTQYF.

This clone was seen only once. The CDR3 region has the DNA TGTGCCAGCAGCTTATGGGTTGCAGGGGCAACCTCTGGCTACACCTTC. Protein sequence: CASSLWVAGATSGYTF. V is TRBV7-9 and J is TRBJ1-2; perhaps TRBD1 as D (6 bases). The germline V gene encodes CDR1 SEHNR and CDR2 FQNEAQ (reference sequence). The CDR3 is 16 amino acids. V shed 2 bases and J shed 7 bases, with 20 bases lying between them.

The V call is TRBV24-1, the J call TRBJ2-1; 12 bases match TRBD2. Germline trimming cut 2 bases from V and 8 bases from J; bases unmatched to any gene: 9. The CDR3 covers 17 residues. Germline assignment: CDR1 KGHDR and CDR2 SFDVKD. The CDR3 protein is CATSDWTSGDSLDEQFF. CDR3 DNA sequence: TGTGCCACCAGTGATTGGACTAGCGGGGACTCGTTGGATGAGCAGTTCTTC.

The J gene is TRBJ2-7, the V gene TRBV28; 7 bases are shared with TRBD1. Germline lookup yields CDR1 MDHEN and CDR2 SYDVKM. The length of the CDR3 is 15 residues. The junction had 13 bases not matched to a gene; V was cut back by 7 bases and J by 4 bases. The CDR3 here is CASTLETGMVYEQYF. CDR3 in DNA: TGTGCCAGCACCCTGGAGACAGGGATGGTTTACGAGCAGTACTTC.

The V call is TRBV27, the J call TRBJ2-1; D remains ambiguous. The V and J ends lost 1 base and 0 bases respectively, with 22 bases between them. The CDR3 has 20 residues. The germline gives CDR1 MNHEY, CDR2 SMNVEV (reference sequence). The CDR3 nucleotides read TGTGCCAGCAGTTTATTTCCGGTGAAGAAAAGGTACAGCTCCTACAATGAGCAGTTCTTC. Translation gives CASSLFPVKKRYSSYNEQFF.

The V call is TRBV10-3, the J call TRBJ1-4; TRBD1 matches 7 bases. The germline V gene has CDR1 ENHRY and CDR2 SYGVKD. With 5 bases clipped from V and 7 bases from J, the junction kept 4 bases outside the gene matches. This CDR3 has 13 amino acids. Here the CDR3 DNA reads TGTGCCATCAGTATAAACAGGGGTGAAAAACTGTTTTTT. Amino acids: CAISINRGEKLFF.

This chain links TRBV6-5 with TRBJ1-4; possibly TRBD1 for D (5 bases). The CDR3 loop spans 15 amino acids. Trimming shortened V by 6 bases and J by 7 bases, and 18 bases separated the two germline ends. The V gene's germline CDR1 is MNHEY and CDR2 SVGAGI. The CDR3 DNA sequence: TGTGCCAGCAGGATCGACGGGGGGAGTGCTGAAAAACTGTTTTTT. It yields the protein CASRIDGGSAEKLFF.

This clone was detected only a few times. CDR3: CASSQLRGLAIHEQYF. CDR3 nucleotide sequence: TGTGCCAGCAGCCAACTAAGGGGACTAGCGATTCACGAGCAGTACTTC. This sequence joins TRBV11-2 and TRBJ2-7; TRBD2 matches 10 bases. Per germline, CDR1 SGHAT and CDR2 FQNNGV. The CDR3 has 16 residues. V was pared by 5 bases and J by 5 bases, with 12 bases of the junction left unmatched.

This rearrangement joins TRBV19 to TRBJ1-2; TRBD1 matches 8 bases. The CDR3 length is 14 residues. V was clipped by 5 bases and J by 3 bases; unmatched bases: 5. CDR1 and CDR2 (germline): LNHDA, SQIVND (reference sequence). The CDR3 DNA reads as TGTGCCAGTAGTTCCACGGGACAGGACTATGGCTACACCTTC. This translates into CASSSTGQDYGYTF.

The chain is built from TRBV7-9 and TRBJ2-1; maybe TRBD2 (6 bases). The V gene lost 0 bases and the J gene lost 8 bases, with 17 bases spanning the gap. The CDR3 extends over 16 amino acids. CDR1 and CDR2 (germline): SEHNR, FQNEAQ (reference sequence). The CDR3 DNA is TGTGCCAGCAGCTTAGCGCTAACTAGCTCTTGGGATGAGCAGTTCTTC. Its protein product is CASSLALTSSWDEQFF.

J is TRBJ2-1 and V is TRBV7-2, with TRBD1 identical over 8 bases. The CDR3 has 13 amino acids. Germline assignment: CDR1 SGHTA and CDR2 FQGNSA. J gave up 8 bases and V 5 bases, and 5 bases lay outside the gene matches. CDR3 DNA sequence: TGTGCCAGCAGCACCCAGACAGGGGATGAGCAGTTCTTC. It specifies CASSTQTGDEQFF.

The CDR3 DNA follows: TGTGCCAGCAGAAGACTAGCGTCGAGTAGGGCCAACGTCCTGACTTTC. Encoded protein: CASRRLASSRANVLTF. The rearrangement uses TRBV28 and TRBJ2-6, with 8 bases fitting TRBD2. Per the germline V gene, CDR1 is MDHEN and CDR2 is SYDVKM. Losses at the gene ends were 6 bases for V and 5 bases for J; bases not matched to a gene: 9. The CDR3 has 16 amino acids.

The gene calls are TRBV27 and TRBJ2-7; D possibly corresponds to TRBD2 (5 bases). V shed 2 bases and J shed 6 bases, with 5 bases lying between them. The CDR3 loop spans 11 amino acids. Germline V gene sequence: CDR1 MNHEY, CDR2 SMNVEV (reference sequence). The CDR3 bases are TGTGCCAGCAGTTTAGCGGGCGAGCAGTACTTC. Amino acid sequence: CASSLAGEQYF.

DNA for the CDR3: TGTGCCAGCTCAACAACGACCGGGAGGGGTAATTCACCCCTCCACTTT. It specifies CASSTTTGRGNSPLHF. The chain joins TRBV18 to TRBJ1-6; D is possibly TRBD1 (5 bases). The V gene's germline CDR1 is KGHSH and CDR2 LQKENI. The CDR3 spans 16 residues. V was trimmed by 5 bases and J by 6 bases, leaving 17 bases between them.

The chain has TRBV5-8 and TRBJ1-2, with a possible D match to TRBD1 (6 bases). The V gene lost 4 bases and the J gene lost 4 bases, with 14 bases spanning the gap. From germline, CDR1 is SGHTS and CDR2 YDEGEE. The length of the CDR3 is 14 residues. CDR3 region: CASSPTTGSYGYTF. CDR3 DNA: TGTGCCAGCAGCCCCACAACAGGGAGCTATGGCTACACCTTC.

The chain carries TRBV29-1 and TRBJ2-5; D is unresolved. The CDR3 runs to 10 residues. Per germline, CDR1 SQVTM and CDR2 ANQGSEA. V gave up 4 bases and J gave up 5 bases, with 5 bases separating them. CDR3 residues: CSVAVETQYF. CDR3 in DNA: TGCAGCGTTGCGGTCGAGACCCAGTACTTC.

The rearrangement uses TRBV7-2 and TRBJ2-7; TRBD2 matches at 11 bases. The germline V gene has CDR1 SGHTA and CDR2 FQGNSA. CDR3 length: 15 residues. V shed 1 base and J 6 bases; nucleotides not matched to a gene: 5. CDR3 nucleotides: TGTGCCAGCAGCTTAGTGGGACTAGCGGCTTCCGAGCAGTACTTC. It codes for CASSLVGLAASEQYF.

The rearrangement uses TRBV5-6 and TRBJ1-1; tentatively, D is TRBD1 (5 bases). The CDR3 consists of 15 residues. Germline assignment: CDR1 SGHDT and CDR2 YYEEEE. The V gene lost 4 bases and the J gene lost 0 bases, with 13 bases spanning the gap. The CDR3 coding sequence is TGTGCCAGCAGCCCGGGGGGGTATATGAACACTGAAGCTTTCTTT. This codes for CASSPGGYMNTEAFF.

This chain connects TRBV27 to TRBJ1-1; weak D call: TRBD1 (6 bases). Trimming left V 6 bases short and J 2 bases short, with 16 bases between. Germline lookup yields CDR1 MNHEY and CDR2 SMNVEV (reference sequence). The CDR3 is 15 residues long. The CDR3 DNA reads as TGTGCCAGCAGACTCCTTAGAGGGACAAACACTGAAGCTTTCTTT. It specifies CASRLLRGTNTEAFF.

The chain couples TRBV28 to TRBJ2-7; D unresolved. CDR1 MDHEN and CDR2 SYDVKM come from the germline V gene. This CDR3 has 15 amino acids. The germline V and J ends were trimmed by 1 base and 1 base, with 11 bases remaining between them. The CDR3 DNA follows: TGTGCCAGCAGTTTATCGGTGCGAGGTTCCTACGAGCAGTACTTC. It specifies CASSLSVRGSYEQYF.